This record concerns one T cell receptor (beta chain) sequence. The entry originates in a study of blood T cell repertoires in COVID-19. Study-level information: Samples came from the United States, Italy and Spain, spanning acute and convalescent COVID-19.

The CDR3 sequence is 12 residues long. Losses at the gene ends were 0 bases for V and 11 bases for J; bases not matched to a gene: 4. CDR1 SGHDT and CDR2 YYEEEE come from the germline V gene. Authors' analysis steps: Reference gene primer amplification in the assay estimated nucleated cell counts. Clones were read by immunoSEQ multiplex PCR, and TCRdb kept only the in-frame ones, dropping some. Clone size and V and J calls were adopted from that table, with D and trimming inferred from the DNA. Of about 250,000 clones in the sample, approximately 83% were seen once. The J gene is TRBJ1-1, the V gene TRBV5-6; 7 bases map to TRBD1. Specimen: PBMCs or T cells enriched from blood (not recorded which). The source is a woman aged 40 to 50 who had been exposed to COVID-19. The DNA for the CDR3 is TGTGCCAGCAGCTTGGCAACAGGGGCGGCTTTCTTT. This translates into CASSLATGAAFF.